These 12 T cell receptor beta chains were all obtained from the same sample, sequenced in a study of blood T cells in healthy people across ages. Combining a sample-barcoded 5' primer with a J-beta primer mix, a second PCR ran for about 6 to 11 cycles. TCRdb called the 5' RACE reads again in MiXCR, with one record for every CDR3 protein. The repertoire holds hundreds of thousands of distinct CDR3 sequences, with more than 20% as singletons. Sample: blood. Receptor source: a man aged 70-80 years in good health.

The rearrangement links TRBV11-2 to TRBJ1-2; D ambiguous. This CDR3 comprises 13 residues. Germline V gene lookup returns CDR1 SGHAT and CDR2 FQNNGV. V lost 3 bases to trimming and J lost 5 bases, with 10 bases between them. The CDR3 region has the DNA TGTGCCAGCAGCTTTAAATATCCGTATGGCTACACCTTC. Amino acid sequence: CASSFKYPYGYTF.

This chain connects TRBV5-6 to TRBJ1-3, with TRBD1 matching 7 bases. The V gene's germline CDR1 is SGHDT and CDR2 YYEEEE. The V gene end was trimmed by 4 bases and the J gene end by 4 bases; junction bases not matched to a gene: 8. The CDR3 length is 15 residues. CDR3 bases: TGTGCCAGCAGCCGTCCAGGGGGAGGCGGAAACACCATATATTTT. Translated, it gives CASSRPGGGGNTIYF.

This clonotype has more than one count but fewer than ten. The chain couples TRBV7-2 to TRBJ2-2, with D possibly TRBD2 on 5 matching bases. The germline V and J ends were trimmed by 5 bases and 2 bases, with 15 bases remaining between them. This CDR3 is built from 16 residues. The germline V gene encodes CDR1 SGHTA and CDR2 FQGNSA. This CDR3 is CASSLRLAGNTGELFF. DNA for the CDR3: TGTGCCAGCAGCCTTAGGCTAGCTGGTAACACCGGGGAGCTGTTTTTT.

The chain recombines TRBV6-2 or TRBV6-3 with TRBJ2-1; 7 bases match TRBD1. With V trimmed by 5 bases and J by 8 bases, 9 bases remained unmatched. Germline values: CDR1 MNHEY, CDR2 SVGEGT. The CDR3 has 14 amino acids. CDR3 in amino acids: CASSDRQGRDEQFF. CDR3 DNA: TGTGCCAGCAGTGACAGACAGGGCAGGGATGAGCAGTTCTTC.

This clonotype was picked up a small number of times. V usage is TRBV6-2 or TRBV6-3 and J usage is TRBJ2-3, with 8 bases fitting TRBD2. V lost 3 bases and J lost 0; bases outside the gene matches: 5. The CDR3 is made up of 16 amino acids. In germline, CDR1 is MNHEY, CDR2 SVGEGT. CDR3 bases: TGTGCCAGCAGTTATCGACTAGCGTCTAGCACAGATACGCAGTATTTT. Residues: CASSYRLASSTDTQYF.

This clonotype was seen repeatedly, ten times or more. This chain joins TRBV9 and TRBJ2-1; tentative D call: TRBD2 (5 bases). Germline V gives CDR1 SGDLS, CDR2 YYNGEE. The germline V and J ends were trimmed by 0 bases and 1 base, with 8 bases remaining between them. The CDR3 is 15 residues long. CDR3 DNA: TGTGCCAGCAGCGTAGCGGGAACTTCCTACAATGAGCAGTTCTTC. Amino acid sequence: CASSVAGTSYNEQFF.

The rearrangement joins TRBV29-1 to TRBJ1-4; a weak D match, TRBD1 (6 bases). Deletions cut 8 bases from V and 3 bases from J, with 16 bases between. Germline lookup yields CDR1 SQVTM and CDR2 ANQGSEA. The CDR3 length is 14 residues. The CDR3 sequence: CSIASGAANEKLFF. The CDR3 DNA sequence: TGCAGCATCGCCTCAGGGGCCGCTAATGAAAAACTGTTTTTT.

There are many counts of this clonotype. This rearrangement joins TRBV5-1 to TRBJ2-1, with D tentatively TRBD1 (6 bases). There are 16 residues in the CDR3. Germline-derived CDR1 and CDR2 are SGHRS and YFSETQ. V lost 0 bases and J 6 bases, leaving 16 bases between the germline ends. CDR3 region: CASSLAVRGSGNEQFF. DNA for the CDR3: TGCGCCAGCAGCTTGGCCGTCAGGGGATCAGGCAATGAGCAGTTCTTC. Full variable domain (rest looked up from reference TRBV5-1 and TRBJ2-1): KAGVTQTPRYLIKTRGQQVTLSCSPISGHRSVSWYQQTPGQGLQFLFEYFSETQRNKGNFPGRFSGRQFSNSRSEMNVSTLELGDSALYLCASSLAVRGSGNEQFFGPGTRLTVL.

This clonotype was observed a few times. The chain couples TRBV5-1 to TRBJ2-5, with TRBD2 matching over 10 bases. The assigned J gene may be wrong: the sequence end matches TRBJ2-7 better. This CDR3 region has 17 residues. Germline V CDR1 and CDR2: SGHRS, YFSETQ. The CDR3, as DNA: TGCGCCAGCAGCTTGGGACTAGCGGGTGCAACCCCCTACGAGCAGTACTTC. Protein product: CASSLGLAGATPYEQYF.

This clonotype was found a few times. The V and J genes are TRBV29-1 and TRBJ2-5; 7 nucleotides agree with TRBD2. The V gene's germline CDR1 is SQVTM and CDR2 ANQGSEA. CDR3 length: 12 amino acids. Losses at the gene ends were 5 bases for V and 3 bases for J; bases not matched to a gene: 3. The CDR3 sequence is CSVMGGEETQYF. The CDR3 DNA reads as TGCAGCGTTATGGGGGGGGAAGAGACCCAGTACTTC.

This clonotype was counted between two and nine times. The chain couples TRBV5-1 to TRBJ2-5, with D perhaps TRBD1 or TRBD2 (5 bases each). V dropped 4 bases and J dropped 0 bases, with 7 bases sitting between them. Germline CDR1 SGHRS, CDR2 YFSETQ. The CDR3 is 13 residues long. The CDR3 DNA is TGCGCCAGCAGCGAGGGGAACCAAGAGACCCAGTACTTC. Protein: CASSEGNQETQYF. Full variable domain (remainder filled in from reference TRBV5-1 and TRBJ2-5): KAGVTQTPRYLIKTRGQQVTLSCSPISGHRSVSWYQQTPGQGLQFLFEYFSETQRNKGNFPGRFSGRQFSNSRSEMNVSTLELGDSALYLCASSEGNQETQYFGPGTRLLVL.

In its sample, this clonotype was seen a few times. The J gene is TRBJ1-3, the V gene TRBV20-1; a possible D gene is TRBD1 (6 bases). Looked up from germline, CDR1 is DFQATT and CDR2 is SNEGSKA (reference sequence). CDR3 size: 13 residues. V was shortened by 4 bases and J by 5 bases, with 12 bases between the two germline ends. The CDR3 reads CSAISGARNTIYF. CDR3 nucleotide sequence: TGCAGTGCTATTTCAGGGGCCCGAAACACCATATATTTT.